These 23 T cell receptor beta chains were sequenced from one sample in a study of metastatic and nonmetastatic thyroid tumors. There were no patients who had received any treatment before thyroid surgery. Using MiXCR, TCRdb re-called clones from the PCR reads. The table records 30,000 to 50,000 clones, 18% of them present only once. The sample consisted of tumor tissue. The receptors shown here come from a female donor with papillary thyroid cancer or a benign thyroid nodule (not recorded which). Some clones in this sample may be carry-over from other donors' samples.

The J gene is TRBJ1-2, the V gene TRBV5-1; D gene unclear. Per the germline V gene, CDR1 is SGHRS and CDR2 is YFSETQ. The CDR3 length is 15 residues. The germline V and J ends were trimmed by 6 bases and 8 bases, with 23 bases remaining between them. The CDR3 DNA is TGCGCCAGCATTTCCGACTCGGGGTGGTTCTACGGCTACACCTTC. As protein: CASISDSGWFYGYTF.

This clone appeared once. This chain uses TRBV7-2 with TRBJ2-5, with D uncertain. Trimming pared 2 bases from V and 11 bases from J, leaving 21 bases between. The CDR3 is 15 residues long. Germline values: CDR1 SGHTA, CDR2 FQGNSA. CDR3 bases: TGTGCCAGCAGCTTATTGCTCACATTGGAAGAGAAACAGTACTTC. It encodes CASSLLLTLEEKQYF.

As concerns this clone: Possible read error: a much larger clone is one base away. This CDR3 is also generated by other DNA sequences in the sample. The chain is built from TRBV18 and TRBJ2-3, with D possibly being TRBD2 (6 bases). CDR1 is KGHSH and CDR2 is LQKENI in the germline V gene. The CDR3 extends over 16 amino acids. The CDR3 DNA reads as TGTGCCAGCTCACCGGCCGGGACTTCCCGCACAGACACGCAGTATTTT. It yields the protein CASSPAGTSRTDTQYF.

The table lists this clone with many counts. The V gene is TRBV20-1, the J gene TRBJ2-7, with 10 bases identical to TRBD2. The V and J ends lost 1 base and 3 bases, in that order; junction bases with no gene match: 12. CDR1 is DFQATT, CDR2 SNEGSKA, per germline (reference sequence). The CDR3 runs to 17 residues. The CDR3 DNA reads as TGCAGTGCTAGAGTGGGGGAACTAGCGGGGCACGTCTACGAGCAGTACTTC. Translating gives CSARVGELAGHVYEQYF.

This sequence joins TRBV5-1 and TRBJ1-4; no reliable D call. CDR1 is SGHRS, CDR2 YFSETQ, per germline. The CDR3 loop spans 14 amino acids. Trimming pared 2 bases from V and 6 bases from J, leaving 11 bases between. This CDR3 reads CASSFTVFYEKLFF. The CDR3 DNA sequence: TGCGCCAGCAGCTTTACAGTGTTCTATGAAAAACTGTTTTTT.

This clone was counted ten times or more. V is TRBV6-1 and J is TRBJ1-2, with TRBD1 matching 7 bases. Trimming cost V 4 bases and J 4 bases; bases outside gene matches: 9. CDR1 is MNHNS, CDR2 SASEGT, per germline. There are 15 residues in the CDR3. The CDR3 DNA follows: TGTGCCAGCAGTGTTGAGACAGGGACCTTCTATGGCTACACCTTC. This gives the protein CASSVETGTFYGYTF.

In its sample, this clone was seen a few times. Just one base apart from a much larger clone, this may be a read error. The J gene is TRBJ1-2, the V gene TRBV7-9; no firm D call. This CDR3 spans 13 amino acids. Germline CDR1 is SEHNR and CDR2 is FQNEAQ (reference sequence). V lost 4 bases and J 6 bases, leaving 12 bases between the germline ends. The CDR3 sequence: CASSSRRSHGYTF. In DNA, the CDR3 is TGTGCCAGCAGCTCAAGACGTTCCCATGGCTACACCTTC.

The chain has TRBV30 and TRBJ1-4; 7 bases are shared with TRBD1. CDR1 and CDR2 from the germline V gene are GTSNPN and SVGIG (reference sequence). With V trimmed by 0 bases and J by 8 bases, 12 bases remained unmatched. CDR3 length: 16 residues. The CDR3 is CAWSVVGQLRGEKLFF. The DNA for the CDR3 is TGTGCCTGGAGTGTGGTGGGACAGCTACGAGGGGAAAAACTGTTTTTT.

This clone appeared many times. V and J are TRBV5-1 and TRBJ2-1; D tentatively fits TRBD1 or TRBD2 (6 bases each). With 4 bases removed from V and 4 bases from J, the gap between germline ends came to 12 bases. The CDR3 is 14 residues long. Germline V gene data show CDR1 as SGHRS and CDR2 as YFSETQ. CDR3 loop: CASSPRGQYNEQFF. The CDR3, as DNA: TGCGCCAGCAGCCCTCGGGGGCAATACAATGAGCAGTTCTTC.

The chain has TRBV6-1 and TRBJ1-1, with D hard to call. Germline V gives CDR1 MNHNS, CDR2 SASEGT. The V and J ends lost 6 bases and 8 bases respectively, with 16 bases between them. The CDR3 loop spans 13 amino acids. The CDR3: CASRSRNSAEAFF. For the CDR3, the DNA is TGTGCCAGCAGATCCCGGAACTCAGCGGAAGCTTTCTTT.

Comments on this clone: One end of the junction fails to match germline, which may point to a read error. The rearrangement joins TRBV6-1 to TRBJ1-1, with D possibly matching TRBD1 (5 bases). Germline V gene data show CDR1 as MNHNS and CDR2 as SASEGT. This CDR3 is built from 15 residues. The CDR3 DNA is TGTGCCACCAGTGCTCCGGGTACAGGGAACACTGAAGCTTTCTTT. Amino acids: CATSAPGTGNTEAFF.

This clone showed up many times. The chain uses TRBV11-2 and TRBJ2-1, with unresolved D. V lost 3 bases and J lost 6, with 12 bases in between. The CDR3 extends over 14 amino acids. The germline gives CDR1 SGHAT, CDR2 FQNNGV. CDR3 residues: CASSLVPGSNEQFF. The CDR3 region has the DNA TGTGCCAGCAGCTTGGTTCCAGGTTCCAATGAGCAGTTCTTC.

There are many counts of this clone. V gene TRBV29-1 combines with J gene TRBJ2-2; D may be TRBD2 (6 bases). Trimming pared 4 bases from V and 7 bases from J, leaving 22 bases between. The CDR3 length is 16 residues. Germline-derived CDR1 and CDR2 are SQVTM and ANQGSEA. CDR3 protein: CSVARNTGGLGGELFF. CDR3 sequence (DNA): TGCAGCGTTGCGAGGAATACCGGGGGTCTTGGCGGGGAGCTGTTTTTT.

At least ten counts were recorded for this clone. The chain recombines TRBV29-1 with TRBJ1-4; D gene unclear. The ends were cut back, 6 bases at V and 0 bases at J, with 8 bases in the middle. The CDR3 sequence is 13 residues long. Germline values: CDR1 SQVTM, CDR2 ANQGSEA. CDR3 nucleotides: TGCAGCGTAGCAGGAGCAACTAATGAAAAACTGTTTTTT. This translates into CSVAGATNEKLFF.

This clone was counted many times. One junction end disagrees with the germline gene, perhaps due to a read error. The chain joins TRBV6-2 or TRBV6-3 to TRBJ2-7; D unresolved. This CDR3 region has 15 residues. Germline V gives CDR1 MNHEY, CDR2 SVGEGT. The CDR3 loop is CASSSIRSPTYGQYF. The CDR3 DNA follows: TGTGCCAGCAGTTCTATACGGTCGCCAACTTACGGGCAGTACTTC.

V usage is TRBV7-2 and J usage is TRBJ2-7; 7 nucleotides line up with TRBD2. This CDR3 comprises 12 residues. V trimming: 6 bases; J trimming: 11 bases; junction bases outside the gene matches: 10. Germline lookup yields CDR1 SGHTA and CDR2 FQGNSA. The CDR3 bases are TGTGCCAGCAGACCCTTCGCGGGGGAGAAGTACTTC. This gives the protein CASRPFAGEKYF.

This chain joins TRBV30 and TRBJ2-7, with 11 positions matching TRBD1. The CDR3 totals 12 residues. Germline V lookup: CDR1 GTSNPN, CDR2 SVGIG (reference sequence). Trimming cost V 7 bases and J 4 bases; bases outside gene matches: 3. CDR3 residues: CAYGTGGYEQYF. The CDR3 nucleotides read TGTGCCTATGGGACAGGGGGTTACGAGCAGTACTTC.

As regards this clone: This could be a read error, since a much larger clone is one nucleotide away. The chain is built from TRBV2 and TRBJ1-5; no clear D gene. This CDR3 contains 13 residues. Trimming pared 1 base from V and 6 bases from J, leaving 7 bases between. Germline loops: CDR1 SNHLY, CDR2 FYNNEI. The CDR3 reads CASSEGCSQPQHF. CDR3 nucleotide sequence: TGTGCCAGCAGTGAAGGGTGTAGTCAGCCCCAGCATTTT.

This clone was found many times. The rearrangement joins TRBV7-9 to TRBJ1-2; TRBD1 might be the D (6 bases). CDR3 length: 13 residues. Between the trimmed V and J ends, which lost 3 bases and 5 bases, there was a span of 10 bases. Germline-derived CDR1 and CDR2 are SEHNR and FQNEAQ (reference sequence). DNA for the CDR3: TGTGCCAGCAGCTTGATAACAGGGTATGGCTACACCTTC. Protein sequence: CASSLITGYGYTF.

As regards this clone: One junction end disagrees with the germline gene, perhaps due to a read error. The genes are TRBV7-7 and TRBJ2-7, with 8 bases lining up with TRBD2. CDR3 length: 15 residues. The germline V gene has CDR1 SSHAT and CDR2 FNYEAQ (reference sequence). The CDR3 DNA is TGTGCTAGCAGCCGCGTAGCGGGGATCTCCTACGAGCAGTACTTC. Protein sequence: CASSRVAGISYEQYF.

This clone occurred many times. The chain combines TRBV4-1 with TRBJ1-2, with TRBD1 matching 10 bases. The germline V gene encodes CDR1 MGHRA and CDR2 YSYEKL. V gave up 6 bases and J gave up 3 bases; unmatched junction bases: 4. This CDR3 is 14 amino acids long. The CDR3 DNA is TGCGCCAGCAGACTGGACAGGGGGGACTATGGCTACACCTTC. Encoded protein: CASRLDRGDYGYTF.

This clone showed up many times. The J gene is TRBJ1-6, the V gene TRBV30; 9 nucleotides match TRBD1. Germline V lookup: CDR1 GTSNPN, CDR2 SVGIG (reference sequence). J gave up 9 bases and V 4 bases, and 4 bases lay outside the gene matches. The CDR3 spans 13 residues. The CDR3 loop is CAWKWDRVSPLHF. CDR3 nucleotide sequence: TGTGCCTGGAAATGGGACAGGGTTTCACCCCTCCACTTT.

The gene calls are TRBV7-2 and TRBJ2-3; TRBD2 is a possible D gene (5 bases). V was pared by 3 bases and J by 9 bases, with 10 bases between. This CDR3 region has 12 residues. CDR1 and CDR2 (germline): SGHTA, FQGNSA. CDR3 protein: CASSFERSTQYF. DNA of the CDR3: TGTGCCAGCAGCTTTGAGCGGTCCACGCAGTATTTT.